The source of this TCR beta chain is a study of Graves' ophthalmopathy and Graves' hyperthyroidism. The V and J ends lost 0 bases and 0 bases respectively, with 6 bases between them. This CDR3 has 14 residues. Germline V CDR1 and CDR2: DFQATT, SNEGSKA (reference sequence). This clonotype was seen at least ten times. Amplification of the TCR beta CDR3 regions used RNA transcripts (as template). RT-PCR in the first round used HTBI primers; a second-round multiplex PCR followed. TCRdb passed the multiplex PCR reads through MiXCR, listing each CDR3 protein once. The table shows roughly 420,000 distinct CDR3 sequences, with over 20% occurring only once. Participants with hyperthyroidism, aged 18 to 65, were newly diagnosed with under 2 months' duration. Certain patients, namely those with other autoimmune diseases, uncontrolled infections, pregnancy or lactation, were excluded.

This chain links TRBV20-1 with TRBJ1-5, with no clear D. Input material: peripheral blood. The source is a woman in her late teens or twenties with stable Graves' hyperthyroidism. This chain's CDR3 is CSAREGLSNQPQHF. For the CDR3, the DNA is TGCAGTGCTAGAGAAGGTCTTAGCAATCAGCCCCAGCATTTT.